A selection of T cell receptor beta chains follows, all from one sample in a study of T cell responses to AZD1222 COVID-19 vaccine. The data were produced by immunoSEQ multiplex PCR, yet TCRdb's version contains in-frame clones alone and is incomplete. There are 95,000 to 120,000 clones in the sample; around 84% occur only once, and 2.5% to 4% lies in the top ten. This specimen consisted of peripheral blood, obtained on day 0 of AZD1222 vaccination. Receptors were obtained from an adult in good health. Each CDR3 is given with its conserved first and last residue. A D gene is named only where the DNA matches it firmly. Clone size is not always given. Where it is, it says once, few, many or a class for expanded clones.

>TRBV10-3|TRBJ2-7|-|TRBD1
TGTGCCATCAGTGAGAGGGACAGGGGGGACTACGAGCAGTACTTC
CAISERDRGDYEQYF
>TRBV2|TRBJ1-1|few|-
TGTGCCAGCACCTCCCCTTATGTCACTGAAGCTTTCTTT
CASTSPYVTEAFF
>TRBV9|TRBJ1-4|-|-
TGTGCCAGCAGCGCCGGGACGGCTACACTTGAAAAACTGTTTTTT
CASSAGTATLEKLFF
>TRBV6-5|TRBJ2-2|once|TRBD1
TGTGCCAGCAGCCAAGACAGGGGAAGCACCGGGGAGCTGTTTTTT
CASSQDRGSTGELFF
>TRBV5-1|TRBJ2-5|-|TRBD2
TGCGCCAGCACCCTTGGGGCTAGCGGGGGGGGCCGAGTGGTGGAGACCCAGTACTTC
CASTLGASGGGRVVETQYF
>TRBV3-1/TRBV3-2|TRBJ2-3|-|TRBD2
TGTGCCAGCAGCCAAGTAGGGGTAGCGGGGACCCCTAGCACAGATACGCAGTATTTT
CASSQVGVAGTPSTDTQYF
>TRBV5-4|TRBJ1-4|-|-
TGTGCCAGCAGCTTGAGTGGACCAGGCAATGGAAAACTGTTTTTT
CASSLSGPGNGKLFF
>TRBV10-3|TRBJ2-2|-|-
TGTGCCATCAGGCTGCAGGGGGGAGACGGGGAGCTGTTTTTT
CAIRLQGGDGELFF
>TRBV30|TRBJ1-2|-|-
TGTGCCTGGAGTGGGACAGTGACTAACTATGGCTACACCTTC
CAWSGTVTNYGYTF
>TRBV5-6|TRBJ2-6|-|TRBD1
TGTGCCAGCAGCCAAGGGACAGGGAGCTCTGGGGCCAACGTCCTGACTTTC
CASSQGTGSSGANVLTF
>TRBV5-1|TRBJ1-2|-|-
TGCGCCAGCAGCTTGGGCTCCACAGGAGGCTATGGCTACACCTTC
CASSLGSTGGYGYTF
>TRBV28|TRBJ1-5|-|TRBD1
TGTGCCAGCAGTTTATGGGGACAGGGTAGTAGCAATCAGCCCCAGCATTTT
CASSLWGQGSSNQPQHF
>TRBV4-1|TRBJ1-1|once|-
TGCGCCAGCAGCCACCCGGGCGCTGAAGCTTTCTTT
CASSHPGAEAFF
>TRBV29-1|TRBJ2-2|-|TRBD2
TGCAGCGTTGAGCAAGCGGGGGGCGGAACCGGGGAGCTGTTTTTT
CSVEQAGGGTGELFF
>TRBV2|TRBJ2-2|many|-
TGTGCCAGCGGTGATGGCACCGGGGAGCTGTTTTTT
CASGDGTGELFF
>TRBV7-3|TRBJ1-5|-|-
TGTGCCAGCAGCTTAAGTTCGGGTCAGCCCCAGCATTTT
CASSLSSGQPQHF
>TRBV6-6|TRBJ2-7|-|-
TGTGCCAGCAGTTACTCAGCGGGCTCGACGGACGAGCAGTACTTC
CASSYSAGSTDEQYF
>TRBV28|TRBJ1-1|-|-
TGTGCCAGCAGCCCTGGCGCCACCTACACTGAAGCTTTCTTT
CASSPGATYTEAFF
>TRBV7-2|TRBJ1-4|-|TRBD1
TGTGCCAGCAGTTTAACAGGGGCGCCGAGAGAAAAACTGTTTTTT
CASSLTGAPREKLFF
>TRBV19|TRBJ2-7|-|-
TGTGCCAGTAGCATCTCTCGAGGGGGCTACGAGCAGTACTTC
CASSISRGGYEQYF
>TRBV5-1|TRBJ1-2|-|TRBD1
TGCGCCAGCAGCGAAGGACAGGCTCCCTATGGCTACACCTTC
CASSEGQAPYGYTF
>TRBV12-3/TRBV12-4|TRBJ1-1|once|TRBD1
TGTGCCAGCAGCCTCTCCCAGGGGACAGAGTCGTTCTTT
CASSLSQGTESFF
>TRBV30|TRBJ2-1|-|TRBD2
TGTGCCTGGAGCACCCTAGCGGGGACCAGGAATGAGCAGTTCTTC
CAWSTLAGTRNEQFF
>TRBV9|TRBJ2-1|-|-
TGTGCCAGCAGCGTAGGGTTGGGGGGAGCCGGCAATGAGCAGTTCTTC
CASSVGLGGAGNEQFF
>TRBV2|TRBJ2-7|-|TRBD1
TGTGCCAGCAGGAGGACAGGGTCCTACGAGCAGTACTTC
CASRRTGSYEQYF
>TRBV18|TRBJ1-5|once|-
TGTGCCAGCTCACCCAAGTTCGGCGATCAGCCCCAGCATTTT
CASSPKFGDQPQHF
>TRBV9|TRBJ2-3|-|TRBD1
TGTGCCAGCAGCTCTAGCTGGACAGGAAGCACAGATACGCAGTATTTT
CASSSSWTGSTDTQYF
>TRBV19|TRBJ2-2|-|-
TGTGCCACAGCCGGCTGGGACACCAACACCGGGGAGCTGTTTTTT
CATAGWDTNTGELFF
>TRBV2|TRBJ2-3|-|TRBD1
TGTGCCAGCAGTGTCGACAAACGGACAGGCGGCACAGATACGCAGTATTTT
CASSVDKRTGGTDTQYF
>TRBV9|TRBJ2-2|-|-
TGTGCCAGCAGCGTGGGGGACACGAACACCGGGGAGCTGTTTTTT
CASSVGDTNTGELFF
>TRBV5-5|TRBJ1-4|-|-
TGTGCCAGCAGCTTGTTTCGGGGAAATGAAAAACTGTTTTTT
CASSLFRGNEKLFF
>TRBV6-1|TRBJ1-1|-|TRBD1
TGTGCCAGCAGTGCTGACAGGGGGCAGGGGAACACTGAAGCTTTCTTT
CASSADRGQGNTEAFF
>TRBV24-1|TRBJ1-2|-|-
TGTGCCACCAGTGGAGGGGCCAATGCTAACTATGGCTACACCTTC
CATSGGANANYGYTF
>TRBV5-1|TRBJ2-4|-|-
TGCGCCAGCAGCTTGGAGGGGGGGCCGTGGTTGACGTCGGCCAAAAACATTCAGTACTTC
CASSLEGGPWLTSAKNIQYF
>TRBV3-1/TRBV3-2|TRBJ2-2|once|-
TGTGCCAGCAGCCAAGCGTCGGAGTTCGCGAACACCGGGGAGCTGTTTTTT
CASSQASEFANTGELFF
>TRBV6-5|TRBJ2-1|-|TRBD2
TGTGCCAGCAGGTCTAGCGGGGCCCTGTACAATGAGCAGTTCTTC
CASRSSGALYNEQFF
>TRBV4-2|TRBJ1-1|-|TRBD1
TGTGCCAGCCGCCGGACAGGGGGCTCGGACACTGAAGCTTTCTTT
CASRRTGGSDTEAFF